This paragraph reports one T cell receptor (beta chain). This sample is drawn from a study of shared clonotypes between healthy human individuals. J lost 2 bases, V lost 8 bases, and 4 bases had no gene match. The CDR3 is made up of 15 amino acids. Looked up from germline, CDR1 is MDHEN and CDR2 is SYDVKM. The unsorted PBMC sample used ten immunoSEQ deep assay plates. Sequencing used immunoSEQ multiplex PCR; TCRdb keeps in-frame clones, though not all of them. There are some 530,000 clones in the sample; approximately 80% occur only once, and around 13% lies in the top ten. The specimen sequenced was PBMCs. The clonotype comes from a woman aged 40 to 55 in good health. Some clones in this sample may be carry-over from other donors' samples. The chain links TRBV28 to TRBJ1-5, with 12 bases that match TRBD1. The CDR3 region has the DNA TGTGCCAGCGGCGGGACAGGGGGCGGCAATCAGCCCCAGCATTTT. It codes for CASGGTGGGNQPQHF.